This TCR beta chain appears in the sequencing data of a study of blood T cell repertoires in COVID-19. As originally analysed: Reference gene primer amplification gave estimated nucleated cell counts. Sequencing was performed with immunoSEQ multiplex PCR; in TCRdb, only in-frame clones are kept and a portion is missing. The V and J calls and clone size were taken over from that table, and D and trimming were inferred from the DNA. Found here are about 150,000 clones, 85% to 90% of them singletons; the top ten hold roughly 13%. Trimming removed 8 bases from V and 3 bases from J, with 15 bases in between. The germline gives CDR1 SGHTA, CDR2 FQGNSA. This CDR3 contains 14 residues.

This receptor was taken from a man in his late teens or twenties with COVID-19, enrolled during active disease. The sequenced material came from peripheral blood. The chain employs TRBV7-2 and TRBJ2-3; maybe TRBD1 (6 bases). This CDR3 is CASLQGLITDTQYF. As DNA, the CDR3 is TGTGCCAGCTTGCAGGGGTTGATAACAGATACGCAGTATTTT.